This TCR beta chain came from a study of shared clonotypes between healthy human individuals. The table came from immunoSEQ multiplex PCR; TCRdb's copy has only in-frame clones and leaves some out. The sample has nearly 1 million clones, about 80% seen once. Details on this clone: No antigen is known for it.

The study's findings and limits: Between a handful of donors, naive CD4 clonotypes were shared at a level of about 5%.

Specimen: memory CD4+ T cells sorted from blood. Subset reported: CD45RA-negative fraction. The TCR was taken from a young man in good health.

CDR3 amino acids: CSASRGYGYTF. In DNA, the CDR3 is TGCAGCGCCTCACGGGGTTATGGCTACACCTTC. This chain joins TRBV29-1 and TRBJ1-2; D remains unclear. The CDR3 has 11 amino acids. Per germline, CDR1 SQVTM and CDR2 ANQGSEA. V was shortened by 7 bases and J by 5 bases, with 11 bases between the two germline ends.